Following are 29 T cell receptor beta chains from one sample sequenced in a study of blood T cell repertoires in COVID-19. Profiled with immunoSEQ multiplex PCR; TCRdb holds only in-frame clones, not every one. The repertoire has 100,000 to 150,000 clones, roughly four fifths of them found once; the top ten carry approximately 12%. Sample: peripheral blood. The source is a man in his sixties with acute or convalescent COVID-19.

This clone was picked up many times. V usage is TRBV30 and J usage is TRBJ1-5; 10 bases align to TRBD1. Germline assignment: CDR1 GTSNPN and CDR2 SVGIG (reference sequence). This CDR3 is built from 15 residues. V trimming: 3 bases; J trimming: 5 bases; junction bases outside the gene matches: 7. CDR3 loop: CAWRPTGGRDQPQHF. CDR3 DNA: TGTGCCTGGAGGCCGACAGGGGGCAGGGATCAGCCCCAGCATTTT.

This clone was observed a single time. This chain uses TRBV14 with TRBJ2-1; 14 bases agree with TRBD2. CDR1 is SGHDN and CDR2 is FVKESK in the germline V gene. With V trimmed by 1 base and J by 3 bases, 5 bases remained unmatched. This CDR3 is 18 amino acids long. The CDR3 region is CASSQGGGLAGVYNEQFF. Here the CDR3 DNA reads TGTGCCAGCAGCCAAGGGGGGGGACTAGCGGGAGTCTACAATGAGCAGTTCTTC.

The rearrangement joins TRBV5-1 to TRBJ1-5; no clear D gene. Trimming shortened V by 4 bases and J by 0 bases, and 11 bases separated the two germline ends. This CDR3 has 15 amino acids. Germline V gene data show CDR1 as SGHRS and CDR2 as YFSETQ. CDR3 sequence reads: CASSPVRNSNQPQHF. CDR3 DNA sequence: TGCGCCAGCAGCCCGGTGAGAAATAGCAATCAGCCCCAGCATTTT.

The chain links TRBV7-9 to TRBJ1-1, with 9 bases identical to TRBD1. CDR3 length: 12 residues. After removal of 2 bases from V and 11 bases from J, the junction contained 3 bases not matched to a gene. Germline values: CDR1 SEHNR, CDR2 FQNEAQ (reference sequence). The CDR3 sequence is CASSLHRGQAFF. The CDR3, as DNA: TGTGCCAGCAGCTTACACAGGGGGCAGGCTTTCTTT.

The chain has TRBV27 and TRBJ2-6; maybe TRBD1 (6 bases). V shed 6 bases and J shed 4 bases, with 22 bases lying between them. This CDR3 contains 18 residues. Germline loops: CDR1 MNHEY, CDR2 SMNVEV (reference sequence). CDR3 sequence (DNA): TGTGCCAGCAGCCCTCAGACAGGAAAATACTCCGGGGCCAACGTCCTGACTTTC. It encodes CASSPQTGKYSGANVLTF.

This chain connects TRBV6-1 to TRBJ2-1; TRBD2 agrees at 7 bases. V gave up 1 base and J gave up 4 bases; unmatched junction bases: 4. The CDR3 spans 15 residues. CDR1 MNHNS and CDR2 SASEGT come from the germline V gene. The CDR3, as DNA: TGTGCCAGCAGTGAAGGGCGGGGGTCTTACAATGAGCAGTTCTTC. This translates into CASSEGRGSYNEQFF.

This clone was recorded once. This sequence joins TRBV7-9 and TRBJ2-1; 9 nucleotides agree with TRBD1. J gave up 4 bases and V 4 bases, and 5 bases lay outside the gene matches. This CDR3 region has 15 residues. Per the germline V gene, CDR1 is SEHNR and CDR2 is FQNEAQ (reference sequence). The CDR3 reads CASSSAGTGYNEQFF. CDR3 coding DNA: TGTGCCAGCAGCTCCGCCGGGACAGGGTACAATGAGCAGTTCTTC.

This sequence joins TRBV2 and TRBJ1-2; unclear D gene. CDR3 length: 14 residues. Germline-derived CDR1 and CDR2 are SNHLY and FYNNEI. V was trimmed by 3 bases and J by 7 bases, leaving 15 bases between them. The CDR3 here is CASSENSIGLGYTF. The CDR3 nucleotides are TGTGCCAGCAGTGAGAACAGTATTGGACTTGGCTACACCTTC.

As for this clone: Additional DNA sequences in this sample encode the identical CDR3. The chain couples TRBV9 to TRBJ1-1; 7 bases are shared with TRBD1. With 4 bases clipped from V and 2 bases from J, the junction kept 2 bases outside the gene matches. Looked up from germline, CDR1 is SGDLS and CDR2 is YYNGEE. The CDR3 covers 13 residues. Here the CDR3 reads CASSRDSNTEAFF. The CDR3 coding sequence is TGTGCCAGCAGCCGGGACAGCAACACTGAAGCTTTCTTT. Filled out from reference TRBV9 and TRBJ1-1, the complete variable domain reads DSGVTQTPKHLITATGQRVTLRCSPRSGDLSVYWYQQSLDQGLQFLIQYYNGEERAKGNILERFSAQQFPDLHSELNLSSLELGDSALYFCASSRDSNTEAFFGQGTRLTVV.

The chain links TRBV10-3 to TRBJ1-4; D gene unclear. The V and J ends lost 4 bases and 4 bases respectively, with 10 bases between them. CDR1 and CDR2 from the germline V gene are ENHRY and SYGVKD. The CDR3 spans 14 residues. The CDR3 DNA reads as TGTGCCATCAGTGCTGTGCCTAATAATGAAAAACTGTTTTTT. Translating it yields CAISAVPNNEKLFF.

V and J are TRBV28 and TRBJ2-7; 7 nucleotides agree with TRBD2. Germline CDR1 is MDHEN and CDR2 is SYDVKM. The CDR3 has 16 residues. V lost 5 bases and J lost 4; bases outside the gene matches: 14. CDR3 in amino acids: CASSAPGTTYKYEQYF. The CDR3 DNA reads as TGTGCCAGCAGTGCTCCCGGGACTACCTATAAATACGAGCAGTACTTC.

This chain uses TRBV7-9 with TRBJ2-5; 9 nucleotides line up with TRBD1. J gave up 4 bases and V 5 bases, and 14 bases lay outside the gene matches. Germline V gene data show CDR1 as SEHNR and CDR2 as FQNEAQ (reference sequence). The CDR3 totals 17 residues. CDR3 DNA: TGTGCCAGCAGCCCACACCAGAAAGACAGGGGGAGAGAGACCCAGTACTTC. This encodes CASSPHQKDRGRETQYF.

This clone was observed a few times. For the CDR3, the DNA is TGTGCCAGCTCACCGGAGCGGGGATCCTACAATGAGCAGTTCTTC. This encodes CASSPERGSYNEQFF. The rearrangement links TRBV18 to TRBJ2-1; TRBD2 aligns across 7 bases. The CDR3 sequence is 15 residues long. V shed 3 bases and J 1 base; nucleotides not matched to a gene: 3. Germline lookup yields CDR1 KGHSH and CDR2 LQKENI.

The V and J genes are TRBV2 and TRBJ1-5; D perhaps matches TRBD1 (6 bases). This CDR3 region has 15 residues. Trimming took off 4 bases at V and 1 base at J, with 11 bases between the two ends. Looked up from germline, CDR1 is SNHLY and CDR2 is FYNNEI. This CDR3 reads CASSVDRLSNQPQHF. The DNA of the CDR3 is TGTGCCAGCAGTGTTGACAGGCTGAGCAATCAGCCCCAGCATTTT.

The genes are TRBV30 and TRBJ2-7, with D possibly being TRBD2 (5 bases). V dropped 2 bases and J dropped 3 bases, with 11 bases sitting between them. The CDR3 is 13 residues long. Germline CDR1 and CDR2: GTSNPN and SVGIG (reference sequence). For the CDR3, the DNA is TGTGCCTGGAGTCCCCGGACTCACTACGAGCAGTACTTC. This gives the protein CAWSPRTHYEQYF.

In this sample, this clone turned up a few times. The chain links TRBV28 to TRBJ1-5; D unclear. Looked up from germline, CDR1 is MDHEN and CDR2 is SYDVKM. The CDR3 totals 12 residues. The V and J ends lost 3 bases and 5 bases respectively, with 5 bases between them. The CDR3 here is CASSLSYQPQHF. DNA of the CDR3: TGTGCCAGCAGTTTGAGTTATCAGCCCCAGCATTTT.

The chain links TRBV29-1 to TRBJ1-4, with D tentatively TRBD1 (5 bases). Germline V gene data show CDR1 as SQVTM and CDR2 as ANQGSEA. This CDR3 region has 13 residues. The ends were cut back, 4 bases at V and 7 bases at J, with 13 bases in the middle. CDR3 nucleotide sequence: TGCAGCGTTGCCAGGGTGCGCGGTGAAAAACTGTTTTTT. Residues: CSVARVRGEKLFF. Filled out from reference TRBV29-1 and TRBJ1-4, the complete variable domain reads SAVISQKPSRDICQRGTSLTIQCQVDSQVTMMFWYRQQPGQSLTLIATANQGSEATYESGFVIDKFPISRPNLTFSTLTVSNMSPEDSSIYLCSVARVRGEKLFFGSGTQLSVL.

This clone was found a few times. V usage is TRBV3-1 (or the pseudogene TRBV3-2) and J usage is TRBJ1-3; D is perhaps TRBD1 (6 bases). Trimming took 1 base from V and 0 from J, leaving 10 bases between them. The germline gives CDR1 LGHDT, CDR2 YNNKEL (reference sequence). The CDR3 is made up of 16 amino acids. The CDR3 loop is CASSQGGQTSGNTIYF. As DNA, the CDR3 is TGTGCCAGCAGCCAAGGAGGACAGACCTCTGGAAACACCATATATTTT.

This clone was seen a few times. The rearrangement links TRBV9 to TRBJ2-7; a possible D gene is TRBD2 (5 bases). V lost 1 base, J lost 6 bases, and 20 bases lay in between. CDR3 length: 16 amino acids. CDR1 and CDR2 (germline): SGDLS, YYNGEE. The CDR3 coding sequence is TGTGCCAGCAGCGTATCGTCGGCTAGCTTCGCGGGCGAGCAGTACTTC. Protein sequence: CASSVSSASFAGEQYF.

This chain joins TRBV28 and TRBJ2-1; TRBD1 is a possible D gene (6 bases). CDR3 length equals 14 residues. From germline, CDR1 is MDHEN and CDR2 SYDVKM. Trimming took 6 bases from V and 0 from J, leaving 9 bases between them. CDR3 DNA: TGTGCCAGCAGACAGGGTCCCTCCTACAATGAGCAGTTCTTC. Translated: CASRQGPSYNEQFF.

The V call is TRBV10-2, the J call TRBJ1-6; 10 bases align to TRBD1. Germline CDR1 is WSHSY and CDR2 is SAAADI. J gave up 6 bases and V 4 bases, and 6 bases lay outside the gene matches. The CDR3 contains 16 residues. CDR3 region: CASSGSRDRGNSPLHF. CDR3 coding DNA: TGCGCCAGCAGTGGATCCCGGGACAGGGGTAATTCACCCCTCCACTTT.

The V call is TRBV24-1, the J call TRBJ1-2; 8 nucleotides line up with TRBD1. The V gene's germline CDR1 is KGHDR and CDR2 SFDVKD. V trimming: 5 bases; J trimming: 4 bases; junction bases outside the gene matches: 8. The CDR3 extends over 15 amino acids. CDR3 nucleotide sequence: TGTGCCACCAGTGGGACAGGGTTAACTGGCTATGGCTACACCTTC. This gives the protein CATSGTGLTGYGYTF.

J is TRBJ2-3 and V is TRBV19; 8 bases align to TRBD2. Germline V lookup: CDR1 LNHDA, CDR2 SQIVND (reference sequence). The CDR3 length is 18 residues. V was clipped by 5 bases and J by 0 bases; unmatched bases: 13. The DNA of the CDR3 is TGTGCCAGTAGTCCCCCCCCCGGCGGGAGGTGGAGCACAGATACGCAGTATTTT. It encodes CASSPPPGGRWSTDTQYF. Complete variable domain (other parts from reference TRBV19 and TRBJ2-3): DGGITQSPKYLFRKEGQNVTLSCEQNLNHDAMYWYRQDPGQGLRLIYYSQIVNDFQKGDIAEGYSVSREKKESFPLTVTSAQKNPTAFYLCASSPPPGGRWSTDTQYFGPGTRLTVL.

The CDR3 DNA follows: TGTGCCAGTAGTTATTACATGAACACTGAAGCTTTCTTT. Amino acids: CASSYYMNTEAFF. The gene calls are TRBV19 and TRBJ1-1; no definite D call. Trimming cost V 5 bases and J 0 bases, with 7 bases left between them. The CDR3 runs to 13 residues. Germline-derived CDR1 and CDR2 are LNHDA and SQIVND (reference sequence).

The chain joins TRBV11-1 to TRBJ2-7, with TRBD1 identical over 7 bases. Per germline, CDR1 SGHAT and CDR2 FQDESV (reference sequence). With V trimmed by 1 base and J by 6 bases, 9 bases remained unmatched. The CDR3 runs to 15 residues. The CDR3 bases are TGTGCCAGCAGCTTAGGGGTCGACAGGGCCCTCGAGCAGTACTTC. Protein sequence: CASSLGVDRALEQYF.

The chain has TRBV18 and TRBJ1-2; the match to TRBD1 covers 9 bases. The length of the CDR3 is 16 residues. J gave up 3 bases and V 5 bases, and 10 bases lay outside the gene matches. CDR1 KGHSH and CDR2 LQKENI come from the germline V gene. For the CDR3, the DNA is TGTGCCAGCTCAGCATCGGGACAGGGATTCGACTATGGCTACACCTTC. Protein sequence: CASSASGQGFDYGYTF.

The CDR3 DNA reads TGTGCCAGCAGCTACCTAGGGGAGAACACTGAAGCTTTCTTT. It is translated as CASSYLGENTEAFF. V and J are TRBV3-1 (or the pseudogene TRBV3-2) and TRBJ1-1; D might be TRBD1 (5 bases). Germline V gene lookup returns CDR1 LGHDT and CDR2 YNNKEL (reference sequence). V shed 5 bases and J shed 1 base, with 11 bases lying between them. The length of the CDR3 is 14 residues.

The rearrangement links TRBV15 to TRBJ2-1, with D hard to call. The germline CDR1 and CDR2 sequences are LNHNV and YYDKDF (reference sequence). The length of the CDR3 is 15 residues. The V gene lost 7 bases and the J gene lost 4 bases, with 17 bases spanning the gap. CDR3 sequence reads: CATTLFGALYNEQFF. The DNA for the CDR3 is TGTGCCACCACCCTGTTCGGAGCTCTATACAATGAGCAGTTCTTC.

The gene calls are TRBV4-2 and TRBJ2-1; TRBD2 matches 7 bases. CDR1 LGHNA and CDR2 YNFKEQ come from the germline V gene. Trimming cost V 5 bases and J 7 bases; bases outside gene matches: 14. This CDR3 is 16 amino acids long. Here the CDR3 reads CASSAHSSGGGNEQFF. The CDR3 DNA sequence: TGTGCCAGCAGCGCCCACTCTAGCGGAGGAGGGAATGAGCAGTTCTTC.